Below, 24 T cell receptor beta chains from the same sample are listed, as sequenced in a study of T-cell reconstitution after alpha-beta-depleted transplantation in children. Preparation of the TCRbeta library involved a method that used unique molecular identifiers. TCRdb passed the PCR reads through MiXCR, listing each CDR3 protein once. This table holds 750,000 to 950,000 distinct CDR3 sequences, around 15% found once. This sample comprised PBMCs, mostly from graft donor cells, obtained 360 days after TCRalphabeta/CD19-depleted stem cell transplant. These receptor sequences come from a male patient between 5 and 17 years old who had a stem cell transplant for acute lymphoblastic leukemia, so the T cells may come from the graft donor.

The table lists this clonotype with a few counts. V is TRBV18 and J is TRBJ2-5; tentatively, D is TRBD1 (6 bases). Between the trimmed V and J ends, which lost 3 bases and 5 bases, there was a span of 19 bases. CDR1 is KGHSH and CDR2 is LQKENI in the germline V gene. The CDR3 sequence is 16 residues long. The CDR3 DNA follows: TGTGCCAGCTCACCGCCTCTCAGGGGTGTCTTCGAGACCCAGTACTTC. Translated: CASSPPLRGVFETQYF.

The chain has TRBV9 and TRBJ2-3, with TRBD2 matching 10 bases. Germline loops: CDR1 SGDLS, CDR2 YYNGEE. The CDR3 has 16 amino acids. J gave up 5 bases and V 0 bases, and 6 bases lay outside the gene matches. CDR3: CASSVGLAGAGDTQYF. The CDR3 DNA is TGTGCCAGCAGCGTAGGGCTAGCGGGAGCCGGAGATACGCAGTATTTT.

This clonotype showed up just a few times. The V and J genes are TRBV20-1 and TRBJ2-7; D is undetermined. The V end lost 3 bases, the J end lost 7 bases, and 19 bases lay between the germline ends. The germline V gene has CDR1 DFQATT and CDR2 SNEGSKA (reference sequence). The CDR3 has 14 amino acids. The CDR3 loop reads CSASLGSSVGEQYF. CDR3 in DNA: TGCAGTGCTAGTCTTGGCTCGAGCGTCGGGGAGCAGTACTTC.

The chain carries TRBV9 and TRBJ1-1; the D is unclear. CDR1 is SGDLS, CDR2 YYNGEE, per germline. Deletions cut 6 bases from V and 2 bases from J, with 11 bases between. CDR3 size: 13 residues. CDR3 loop: CASNQALNTEAFF. The CDR3, as DNA: TGTGCCAGCAACCAGGCCCTCAACACTGAAGCTTTCTTT.

The V and J genes are TRBV20-1 and TRBJ2-7, with unresolved D. With 6 bases removed from V and 2 bases from J, the gap between germline ends came to 8 bases. There are 11 residues in the CDR3. Germline V gives CDR1 DFQATT, CDR2 SNEGSKA (reference sequence). In nucleotides, the CDR3 is TGCAGTGCCGGATATACCTACGAGCAGTACTTC. Its translation is CSAGYTYEQYF.

This chain's CDR3 is CSARDREWSYNEQFF. CDR3 nucleotides: TGCAGTGCTAGGGACAGGGAATGGTCCTACAATGAGCAGTTCTTC. The chain is built from TRBV20-1 and TRBJ2-1, with 8 bases matching TRBD1. The V gene end was trimmed by 3 bases and the J gene end by 1 base; junction bases not matched to a gene: 5. This CDR3 region has 15 residues. Germline CDR1 DFQATT, CDR2 SNEGSKA (reference sequence).

This clonotype was observed many times. This rearrangement joins TRBV29-1 to TRBJ2-3, with 9 bases matching TRBD1. This CDR3 region has 14 residues. CDR1 is SQVTM, CDR2 ANQGSEA, per germline. J gave up 3 bases and V 7 bases, and 8 bases lay outside the gene matches. CDR3 in DNA: TGCAGCGCCCAGGACAGGGGTCGGACAGATACGCAGTATTTT. It translates to CSAQDRGRTDTQYF.

This clonotype came up many times. This chain uses TRBV21-1 with TRBJ2-7. TRBV21-1 is deemed a pseudogene. The CDR3 extends over 13 amino acids. The CDR3 sequence: CASSYGVTYEQYF. CDR3 bases: TGTGCCAGCAGTTATGGGGTTACCTACGAGCAGTACTTC.

This chain connects TRBV4-1 to TRBJ2-5; 7 bases are a match to TRBD2. The CDR3 extends over 14 amino acids. V gave up 5 bases and J gave up 4 bases; unmatched junction bases: 7. In germline, CDR1 is MGHRA, CDR2 YSYEKL. The CDR3: CASSGLVVGETQYF. The CDR3 bases are TGCGCCAGCAGCGGACTAGTGGTAGGAGAGACCCAGTACTTC.

This clonotype was counted only a few times. V is TRBV2 and J is TRBJ2-2, with D unclear. The V end was cut by 8 bases, the J end by 2 bases, with 6 bases between. The CDR3 is 12 residues long. The germline V gene has CDR1 SNHLY and CDR2 FYNNEI. CDR3 DNA sequence: TGTGCCAGCCTCAGAAACACCGGGGAGCTGTTTTTT. Translation gives CASLRNTGELFF.

The V gene is TRBV20-1, the J gene TRBJ2-1; the D call may be TRBD1 or TRBD2 (6 bases each). Germline lookup yields CDR1 DFQATT and CDR2 SNEGSKA (reference sequence). The CDR3 totals 14 residues. Trimming left V 0 bases short and J 5 bases short, with 11 bases between. CDR3 sequence: CSAREGGAHNEQFF. The CDR3, as DNA: TGCAGTGCTAGAGAGGGGGGCGCGCACAATGAGCAGTTCTTC.

V gene TRBV6-5 combines with J gene TRBJ1-3, with no clear D. V was clipped by 0 bases and J by 4 bases, with 16 bases between them. Germline V lookup: CDR1 MNHEY, CDR2 SVGAGI. The CDR3 has 17 residues. The CDR3 nucleotides are TGTGCCAGCAGTTACTCGAGCTCTGCGGGGAGCGGAAACACCATATATTTT. Its translation: CASSYSSSAGSGNTIYF.

This chain uses TRBV19 with TRBJ2-3, with 7 bases fitting TRBD2. The CDR3 covers 15 residues. CDR1 and CDR2 (germline): LNHDA, SQIVND (reference sequence). V trimming: 7 bases; J trimming: 2 bases; junction bases outside the gene matches: 9. The CDR3 nucleotides read TGTGCCAGTAATTTGGCGGGAGCGTCCACAGATACGCAGTATTTT. As protein: CASNLAGASTDTQYF.

In its sample, this clonotype was seen a few times. The V call is TRBV5-1, the J call TRBJ2-7, with D unclear. Germline values: CDR1 SGHRS, CDR2 YFSETQ. The V end was cut by 0 bases, the J end by 2 bases, with 12 bases between. The CDR3 contains 15 residues. The CDR3 nucleotides read TGCGCCAGCAGCTTGGCCCCGACAACTACCTACGAGCAGTACTTC. Translated: CASSLAPTTTYEQYF.

In this sample, this clonotype turned up a few times. The genes are TRBV12-3 or TRBV12-4 and TRBJ2-7; 8 bases are shared with TRBD1. This CDR3 has 14 residues. With V trimmed by 6 bases and J by 11 bases, 15 bases remained unmatched. CDR3 bases: TGTGCCAGCAGCTCTTCCGGGACAGGATATTTGAAGTACTTC. It codes for CASSSSGTGYLKYF.

The rearrangement uses TRBV27 and TRBJ1-5; D is undetermined. V was trimmed by 5 bases and J by 0 bases, leaving 8 bases between them. This CDR3 comprises 14 residues. Per germline, CDR1 MNHEY and CDR2 SMNVEV (reference sequence). The CDR3: CASSTLYSNQPQHF. The CDR3 nucleotides are TGTGCCAGCAGTACCCTATATAGCAATCAGCCCCAGCATTTT.

The genes are TRBV5-1 and TRBJ2-7; no definite D call. The CDR3 runs to 15 residues. Germline V gives CDR1 SGHRS, CDR2 YFSETQ. V shed 1 base and J shed 2 bases, with 13 bases lying between them. CDR3 residues: CASSLLSLSAYEQYF. The CDR3 DNA reads TGCGCCAGCAGCTTGTTGAGTCTTTCCGCCTACGAGCAGTACTTC.

This clonotype was seen many times. This chain joins TRBV5-1 and TRBJ2-7; tentatively, D is TRBD1 (6 bases). Germline lookup yields CDR1 SGHRS and CDR2 YFSETQ. The CDR3 has 15 amino acids. V was clipped by 5 bases and J by 6 bases, with 21 bases between them. Written as DNA, the CDR3 is TGCGCCAGCAGGAATACGCCGAAGGGGGATGGCGAGCAGTACTTC. Its translation is CASRNTPKGDGEQYF. Supplemented by reference TRBV5-1 and TRBJ2-7, the full variable domain reads KAGVTQTPRYLIKTRGQQVTLSCSPISGHRSVSWYQQTPGQGLQFLFEYFSETQRNKGNFPGRFSGRQFSNSRSEMNVSTLELGDSALYLCASRNTPKGDGEQYFGPGTRLTVT.

This clonotype was counted ten times or more. This chain connects TRBV29-1 to TRBJ2-2, with a tentative D call TRBD1 (5 bases). The CDR3 runs to 12 residues. The V end lost 5 bases, the J end lost 4 bases, and 8 bases lay between the germline ends. The germline V gene has CDR1 SQVTM and CDR2 ANQGSEA. CDR3 in amino acids: CSVQGPTGELFF. In nucleotides, the CDR3 is TGCAGCGTTCAGGGTCCCACCGGGGAGCTGTTTTTT.

This clonotype showed up just a few times. The V call is TRBV7-9, the J call TRBJ2-2; 11 bases are shared with TRBD2. The CDR3 consists of 16 residues. Losses at the gene ends were 5 bases for V and 4 bases for J; bases not matched to a gene: 6. Germline V gives CDR1 SEHNR, CDR2 FQNEAQ (reference sequence). CDR3 in amino acids: CASSRGLADFTGELFF. In DNA, the CDR3 is TGTGCCAGCAGCCGGGGACTAGCGGATTTCACCGGGGAGCTGTTTTTT.

The table lists this clonotype with a few counts. This sequence joins TRBV9 and TRBJ2-7, with TRBD2 matching 13 bases. Germline V gene data show CDR1 as SGDLS and CDR2 as YYNGEE. Trimming cost V 3 bases and J 4 bases; bases outside gene matches: 7. This CDR3 is built from 16 residues. CDR3 protein: CASSALRTSGSYEQYF. DNA of the CDR3: TGTGCCAGCAGCGCGCTACGGACTAGCGGGAGTTACGAGCAGTACTTC. Using reference TRBV9 and TRBJ2-7 for the parts outside the CDR3, the full variable domain is DSGVTQTPKHLITATGQRVTLRCSPRSGDLSVYWYQQSLDQGLQFLIQYYNGEERAKGNILERFSAQQFPDLHSELNLSSLELGDSALYFCASSALRTSGSYEQYFGPGTRLTVT.

The CDR3 bases are TGTGCCAGCAGTTACTCGGGGGAGGGGGCTGAAGCTTTCTTT. It yields the protein CASSYSGEGAEAFF. The chain is built from TRBV6-5 and TRBJ1-1, with TRBD1 as a possible D gene (6 bases). The germline CDR1 and CDR2 sequences are MNHEY and SVGAGI. The CDR3 loop spans 14 amino acids. V gave up 0 bases and J gave up 6 bases, with 11 bases separating them.

This clonotype was observed at least ten times. V usage is TRBV29-1 and J usage is TRBJ1-1; no definite D call. The CDR3 has 11 residues. Trimming left V 0 bases short and J 6 bases short, with 5 bases between. CDR1 and CDR2 (germline): SQVTM, ANQGSEA. The DNA for the CDR3 is TGCAGCGTTGAAGAATGGGCTGAAGCTTTCTTT. Its translation is CSVEEWAEAFF.

V usage is TRBV10-1 and J usage is TRBJ2-1; D gene unclear. Germline V gives CDR1 WNHNN, CDR2 SYGVQD (reference sequence). V lost 0 bases and J 11 bases, leaving 8 bases between the germline ends. This CDR3 is built from 12 residues. The chain's CDR3 is CASSESPGQQFF. The CDR3 DNA reads TGCGCCAGCAGTGAGTCGCCCGGCCAGCAGTTCTTC.